This is a list of T cell receptor beta chains from one sample in a study of control samples from healthy donors and cancer patients. Produced via immunoSEQ multiplex PCR; TCRdb's table is partial and in-frame only. This table has some 130,000 clones, about 93% appearing once. Sequenced material: blood. These TCRs come from a middle-aged man in good health. CDR3s include the opening cysteine and the closing phenylalanine or tryptophan. D genes are given only for firm matches. Clone size is not always given. Where it is, it says once, few, many or a class for expanded clones.

v_call	clone_size	d_call	j_call	cdr3_aa	cdr3_nt
TRBV11-3	.	.	TRBJ1-3	CASSLDRIRVPFSGNTIYF	TGTGCCAGCAGCTTAGATCGGATCCGCGTCCCATTCTCTGGAAACACCATATATTTT
TRBV5-1	.	TRBD2	TRBJ2-1	CASSFTSGPQDEQFF	TGCGCCAGCAGCTTTACTAGCGGGCCCCAGGATGAGCAGTTCTTC
TRBV9	.	.	TRBJ1-6	CASSVAQTPSGPLHF	TGTGCCAGCAGCGTAGCCCAGACTCCTAGCGGACCCCTCCACTTT
TRBV12-3/TRBV12-4	.	TRBD2	TRBJ2-1	CASAQRDYNEQFF	TGTGCCAGCGCTCAGCGGGACTACAATGAGCAGTTCTTC
TRBV2	.	.	TRBJ1-6	CASRPAGPIGSPLHF	TGTGCCAGCAGGCCGGCGGGCCCCATCGGGTCACCCCTCCACTTT
TRBV7-2	.	.	TRBJ1-4	CASSLYFRNEKLFF	TGTGCCAGCAGCTTATATTTCAGGAATGAAAAACTGTTTTTT
TRBV18	.	.	TRBJ2-3	CASSPGASSTDTQYF	TGTGCCAGCTCACCTGGCGCCTCTAGCACAGATACGCAGTATTTT
TRBV7-9	.	.	TRBJ1-1	CASSLGGPEAFF	TGTGCCAGCAGCTTAGGTGGCCCCGAAGCTTTCTTT
TRBV5-8	.	.	TRBJ2-7	CASSDTLGRGGDEQYF	TGTGCCAGCAGCGATACCTTGGGCAGAGGGGGGGACGAGCAGTACTTC
TRBV19	.	.	TRBJ1-5	CASSGSTSPPQHF	TGTGCCAGTAGTGGTTCCACGAGTCCGCCCCAGCATTTT
TRBV19	few	TRBD1	TRBJ1-1	CASTTRGITGGNTEAFF	TGTGCCAGTACCACCAGGGGTATTACAGGGGGCAACACTGAAGCTTTCTTT
TRBV28	.	.	TRBJ1-5	CASSPKGPTQHF	TGTGCCAGCAGTCCTAAAGGGCCAACCCAGCATTTT
TRBV7-9	.	.	TRBJ2-3	CASSPESRDTQYF	TGTGCCAGCAGCCCGGAAAGTCGCGATACGCAGTATTTT
TRBV6-1	.	TRBD2	TRBJ2-3	CASSALGGLGPDTQYF	TGTGCCAGCAGTGCCCTCGGGGGACTAGGGCCGGATACGCAGTATTTT
TRBV5-6	once	TRBD2	TRBJ2-3	CASSLAGTSGGPLSDTQYF	TGTGCCAGCAGCTTGGCAGGGACTAGCGGGGGGCCTCTTTCAGATACGCAGTATTTT
TRBV5-1	.	.	TRBJ1-1	CASSPQGPNTEAFF	TGCGCCAGCAGCCCGCAGGGACCCAACACTGAAGCTTTCTTT
TRBV7-6	once	.	TRBJ2-1	CASSLVQGSYNEQFF	TGTGCCAGCAGCTTAGTGCAGGGATCCTACAATGAGCAGTTCTTC
TRBV28	.	.	TRBJ1-1	CASSLQGLEAFF	TGTGCCAGCAGTCTACAGGGTTTGGAAGCTTTCTTT
TRBV5-1	.	.	TRBJ1-1	CASSIDKGVTEAFF	TGCGCCAGCAGCATCGACAAGGGGGTGACTGAAGCTTTCTTT
TRBV21-1	once	.	TRBJ2-1	CASSKALCTGSSYNEQFF	TGTGCCAGCAGCAAAGCGCTTTGTACAGGGAGCTCCTACAATGAGCAGTTCTTC